This TCR beta chain was captured by sequencing in a study of regulatory T cells in long-lasting Graves disease. Overall study findings and caveats: Persistent disease favored TRBV28, TRBJ1-2 and TRBJ2-5.

The V segment lost 6 bases and the J segment 2 bases; nucleotides outside the gene matches: 5. Germline V lookup: CDR1 SQVTM, CDR2 ANQGSEA. This CDR3 has 14 amino acids. This clonotype appeared many times. Its antigen is not known. Regarding time point: newly diagnosed GD, antithyroid drugs for less than 3 months. PBMC-extracted RNA yielded the TCR library. Arm-PCR of CDR3 regions with iRepertoire HTBI primers generated TCR beta libraries. TCRdb recomputed calls from the multiplex PCR reads with MiXCR, one row per CDR3 protein. The repertoire includes 350,000 to 450,000 distinct CDR3 sequences, more than 12% of them detected once, and around 15% sits in the top ten. Separately, the same data were catalogued under a study of T cells in Graves' hyperthyroidism and ophthalmopathy. According to that study: During a first-round RT-PCR of the TCR CDR3, the HTBI primer set was used. Blood samples included most of the expanded thyroid clonotypes exceeding 0.001.

The sequence derives from a woman in her twenties or thirties with Graves disease. This specimen consisted of peripheral blood mononuclear cells (PBMCs), obtained at new diagnosis, from a patient treated with antithyroid drugs. The chain combines TRBV29-1 with TRBJ2-7; 12 bases line up with TRBD2. The CDR3 is CSVLAGGPPYEQYF. The CDR3 nucleotides are TGCAGCGTCCTAGCGGGAGGGCCTCCCTACGAGCAGTACTTC.